This entry describes one T cell receptor beta chain. Its cognate antigen is unknown. Some clones are missing from TCRdb's copy, which holds only in-frame ones; the method was immunoSEQ multiplex PCR. The top ten hold 1.5% to 2% of the sample, which has some 130,000 clones, roughly 88% seen once. The V gene lost 4 bases and the J gene lost 8 bases, with 20 bases spanning the gap. Germline CDR1 is SGHVS and CDR2 is FNYEAQ. This CDR3 is 15 amino acids long. This sample was taken from a study of T cell responses to AZD1222 COVID-19 vaccine. Study as a whole: Second doses that came at about 4 or about 12 weeks were put together.

General observations from the study: The study sampled repertoires only after the peak T cell response. At baseline, seropositivity was found in only 5 to 7 AZD1222 recipients. Reportedly, close to half of spike-specific TCRs are directed against unmutated variant regions.

This clonotype was obtained from an adult in good health. Here the sequenced sample was peripheral blood, taken on day 0 of AZD1222 vaccination. This sequence joins TRBV7-6 and TRBJ1-1; D perhaps matches TRBD1 (5 bases). The CDR3 protein is CASSSRQSKPSEAFF. DNA of the CDR3: TGTGCCAGCAGCTCCCGACAGTCTAAACCCTCCGAAGCTTTCTTT.